This T cell receptor (beta chain) was profiled in a study of blood T cell repertoires in COVID-19. Study in general: Samples came from the United States, Italy and Spain, spanning acute and convalescent COVID-19. From T cells, B-cell-depleted T cells, or PBMCs came the material, which was cDNA or gDNA.

This clone appeared a single time. CDR3 size: 19 residues. CDR1 and CDR2 (germline): MNHEY, SVGEGT. The ends lost 0 bases at V and 9 bases at J; junction bases unmatched: 17. Clones were sequenced by immunoSEQ multiplex PCR, and TCRdb holds only the in-frame ones, with some missing. The table has more than 300,000 clones, around 87% seen once; the top ten hold around 9.3%. This clonotype originated in a woman in her 30s with COVID-19, enrolled during active disease. What was sequenced was peripheral blood. The chain carries TRBV6-2 or TRBV6-3 and TRBJ2-1; 10 nucleotides match TRBD2. The CDR3 reads CASSYSARGAAGGPVEQFF. The CDR3 DNA follows: TGTGCCAGCAGTTACTCCGCCCGGGGGGCAGCGGGAGGGCCTGTTGAGCAGTTCTTC.